Below, one T cell receptor beta chain is given with its context. The sample belongs to a study of blood T cell repertoires in COVID-19. Germline assignment: CDR1 KGHDR and CDR2 SFDVKD. CDR3 length: 14 residues. V was shortened by 4 bases and J by 5 bases, with 14 bases between the two germline ends. The data were produced by immunoSEQ multiplex PCR, yet TCRdb's version contains in-frame clones alone and is incomplete. Among approximately 230,000 clones, about four fifths were seen once, and the ten largest hold roughly 10%. The source is a man older than 75 with acute or convalescent COVID-19. The sequenced sample consisted of peripheral blood. This chain connects TRBV24-1 to TRBJ2-7; the D gene is possibly TRBD1 (6 bases). CDR3 region: CATSDNRVLHEQYF. CDR3 bases: TGTGCCACCAGTGACAACAGGGTCTTGCACGAGCAGTACTTC.